The 23 T cell receptor beta chains presented below share a single source sample, sequenced in a study of cytomegalovirus exposure and HLA in healthy donors. Primers included in the PCR were 60 Vbeta and 13 Jbeta primers. The data were produced by immunoSEQ multiplex PCR, yet TCRdb's version contains in-frame clones alone and is incomplete. The sample holds roughly 100,000 clones, 82% seen once. The sample was PBMCs. The receptors derive from a man in his forties or fifties in good health and CMV-seronegative.

The J gene is TRBJ1-1, the V gene TRBV6-5; possibly TRBD1 for D (5 bases). The CDR3 contains 13 residues. Germline CDR1 MNHEY, CDR2 SVGAGI. Trimming pared 7 bases from V and 7 bases from J, leaving 16 bases between. CDR3 protein: CASNRGGGNEAFF. The CDR3 DNA follows: TGTGCCAGCAACCGGGGGGGAGGAAATGAAGCTTTCTTT.

The chain has TRBV5-1 and TRBJ2-2, with 10 bases identical to TRBD2. V gave up 4 bases and J gave up 4 bases; unmatched junction bases: 7. Germline CDR1 is SGHRS and CDR2 is YFSETQ. The length of the CDR3 is 16 residues. The CDR3 DNA is TGCGCCAGCAGCCGCCTAGCGGGGGAACGCACCGGGGAGCTGTTTTTT. This sequence encodes CASSRLAGERTGELFF.

The chain carries TRBV5-1 and TRBJ1-6; D perhaps matches TRBD1 (6 bases). V shed 6 bases and J shed 6 bases, with 16 bases lying between them. This CDR3 has 15 residues. CDR1 is SGHRS and CDR2 is YFSETQ in the germline V gene. Written as DNA, the CDR3 is TGCGCCAGCACTTTCGGGGACACCGTTAATTCACCCCTCCACTTT. It specifies CASTFGDTVNSPLHF.

Comments on this clone: The junction does not match germline at one end; this may be a read error. The chain couples TRBV7-8 to TRBJ2-5; 9 positions agree with TRBD1. The germline V gene has CDR1 SGHVS and CDR2 FQNEAQ. This CDR3 region has 15 residues. This chain's CDR3 is CASRLRDRVGETQYF. As DNA, the CDR3 is TGTGCCAGCCGCTTACGGGACAGGGTAGGAGAGACCCAGTACTTC. Variable domain in full (rest from reference TRBV7-8 and TRBJ2-5): GAGVSQSPRYKVAKRGQDVALRCDPISGHVSLFWYQQALGQGPEFLTYFQNEAQLDKSGLPSDRFFAERPEGSVSTLKIQRTQQEDSAVYLCASRLRDRVGETQYFGPGTRLLVL.

The chain combines TRBV21-1 with TRBJ2-5; the table's D call of TRBD2 was not tested on the DNA. TRBV21-1 is annotated as a pseudogene. The CDR3 loop spans 18 amino acids. CDR3 sequence (DNA): TGTGCCAGCAGCAAATGGACTAGCGGGGGGGCCGAGGAGGAGACCCAGTACTTC. Translated, it gives CASSKWTSGGAEEETQYF.

The sample holds a few counts of this clone. The gene calls are TRBV30 and TRBJ1-4; 8 bases match TRBD1. The junction had 12 bases not matched to a gene; V was cut back by 5 bases and J by 7 bases. CDR3 length: 15 residues. Germline V gene sequence: CDR1 GTSNPN, CDR2 SVGIG (reference sequence). The CDR3 region is CAWSLGQGVSEKLFF. The CDR3 region has the DNA TGTGCCTGGTCCCTTGGACAGGGTGTGTCTGAAAAACTGTTTTTT.

The chain uses TRBV7-6 and TRBJ2-1; 8 nucleotides match TRBD1. V shed 5 bases and J 6 bases; nucleotides not matched to a gene: 15. In germline, CDR1 is SGHVS, CDR2 FNYEAQ. This CDR3 comprises 17 residues. The CDR3 is CASSDDRGTGIANEQFF. DNA for the CDR3: TGTGCCAGCAGCGACGATCGTGGGACAGGAATAGCCAATGAGCAGTTCTTC.

The chain is built from TRBV7-7 and TRBJ2-2, with D perhaps matching TRBD1 (6 bases). Germline values: CDR1 SSHAT, CDR2 FNYEAQ (reference sequence). The V gene lost 4 bases and the J gene lost 0 bases, with 9 bases spanning the gap. The CDR3 runs 15 residues. The CDR3 DNA sequence: TGTGCCAGCAGCTCCGGGACATCGAACACCGGGGAGCTGTTTTTT. Translating it yields CASSSGTSNTGELFF.

This chain uses TRBV19 with TRBJ2-1; 8 bases map to TRBD2. The V segment lost 5 bases and the J segment 5 bases; nucleotides outside the gene matches: 8. CDR3 length equals 15 residues. Germline V CDR1 and CDR2: LNHDA, SQIVND (reference sequence). The CDR3 is CASSPGLGWNNEQFF. The DNA for the CDR3 is TGTGCCAGTAGTCCGGGACTAGGGTGGAACAATGAGCAGTTCTTC.

This chain links TRBV5-1 with TRBJ2-7, with D possibly matching TRBD2 (5 bases). The CDR3 is 15 residues long. Germline CDR1 is SGHRS and CDR2 is YFSETQ. Deletions cut 4 bases from V and 2 bases from J, with 16 bases between. The CDR3 DNA sequence: TGCGCCAGCAGCCAGGAGGCTACAGACGCCTACGAGCAGTACTTC. The encoded protein is CASSQEATDAYEQYF.

The chain employs TRBV12-5 and TRBJ2-1; D is possibly TRBD2 (6 bases). The CDR3 spans 12 residues. V was pared by 3 bases and J by 10 bases, with 10 bases between. Germline V lookup: CDR1 LGHNT, CDR2 FRNRAP. The CDR3: CASGLGAGEQFF. DNA of the CDR3: TGTGCTAGTGGTTTAGGGGCGGGGGAGCAGTTCTTC.

This clone came up a few times. The chain joins TRBV7-2 to TRBJ2-7, with D possibly matching TRBD1 (5 bases). CDR1 SGHTA and CDR2 FQGNSA come from the germline V gene. V lost 2 bases to trimming and J lost 5 bases, with 10 bases between them. The CDR3 has 13 amino acids. CDR3 sequence: CASSLRTIDEQYF. As DNA, the CDR3 is TGTGCCAGCAGCTTAAGGACAATTGACGAGCAGTACTTC.

This rearrangement joins TRBV7-2 to TRBJ2-1, with TRBD2 matching over 9 bases. Trimming cost V 9 bases and J 5 bases; bases outside gene matches: 14. Germline CDR1 is SGHTA and CDR2 is FQGNSA. The CDR3 loop spans 16 amino acids. In DNA, the CDR3 is TGTGCCAGTGGGGTAGCGGCTAGCGGGGCGAACAATGAGCAGTTCTTC. Translation: CASGVAASGANNEQFF.

The chain combines TRBV7-2 with TRBJ2-3; 8 bases agree with TRBD2. The trim removed 5 bases at V and 6 bases at J, leaving 4 bases unmatched. The CDR3 loop spans 13 amino acids. Germline CDR1 SGHTA, CDR2 FQGNSA. The CDR3 DNA reads as TGTGCCAGCAGCCCGGGGGGGCGGGATACGCAGTATTTT. It encodes CASSPGGRDTQYF.

The chain joins TRBV7-9 to TRBJ2-5; TRBD1 aligns across 7 bases. V was clipped by 6 bases and J by 1 base; unmatched bases: 5. The CDR3 extends over 14 amino acids. Germline V CDR1 and CDR2: SEHNR, FQNEAQ (reference sequence). DNA of the CDR3: TGTGCCAGCAGTTCCACAGGGGTCCAAGAGACCCAGTACTTC. Protein sequence: CASSSTGVQETQYF.

This clone occurred once. The V call is TRBV5-8, the J call TRBJ2-2; tentatively, D is TRBD1 (5 bases). The germline V gene has CDR1 SGHTS and CDR2 YDEGEE. The CDR3 loop spans 16 amino acids. V gave up 6 bases and J gave up 3 bases, with 18 bases separating them. Here the CDR3 DNA reads TGTGCCAGCACCCGAAGGGCCGGACAACACACCGGGGAGCTGTTTTTT. Encoded protein: CASTRRAGQHTGELFF.

The rearrangement joins TRBV6-6 to TRBJ2-7; no clear D. Germline V CDR1 and CDR2: MNHNY, SVGAGI (reference sequence). V dropped 5 bases and J dropped 3 bases, with 14 bases sitting between them. The CDR3 length is 14 residues. The CDR3 region is CASSKLPPYYEQYF. DNA for the CDR3: TGTGCCAGCAGTAAACTACCCCCCTACTACGAGCAGTACTTC.

This chain links TRBV28 with TRBJ1-2; D call uncertain. V was clipped by 6 bases and J by 4 bases, with 12 bases between them. Germline V lookup: CDR1 MDHEN, CDR2 SYDVKM. This CDR3 has 13 amino acids. The CDR3 sequence is CASRPPSPYGYTF. CDR3 coding DNA: TGTGCCAGCAGGCCACCGAGTCCCTATGGCTACACCTTC.

The rearrangement joins TRBV29-1 to TRBJ2-3; 7 nucleotides line up with TRBD1. The CDR3 is 11 residues long. CDR1 is SQVTM and CDR2 is ANQGSEA in the germline V gene. The V and J ends lost 3 bases and 11 bases, in that order; junction bases with no gene match: 5. The CDR3 reads CSVERQGGQYF. In nucleotides, the CDR3 is TGCAGCGTTGAGAGACAGGGTGGGCAGTATTTT.

The rearrangement links TRBV5-1 to TRBJ2-3; 7 bases align to TRBD1. V shed 4 bases and J 4 bases; nucleotides not matched to a gene: 9. This CDR3 comprises 15 residues. Germline assignment: CDR1 SGHRS and CDR2 YFSETQ. The CDR3 is CASSIPQGSADTQYF. The CDR3 coding sequence is TGCGCCAGCAGCATACCACAGGGGTCCGCAGATACGCAGTATTTT. The whole variable domain, filled in from reference TRBV5-1 and TRBJ2-3, reads KAGVTQTPRYLIKTRGQQVTLSCSPISGHRSVSWYQQTPGQGLQFLFEYFSETQRNKGNFPGRFSGRQFSNSRSEMNVSTLELGDSALYLCASSIPQGSADTQYFGPGTRLTVL.

CDR3 in DNA: TGTGCCAGCACCCCGGGAGGGTCGAAGTGGGACACTGAAGCTTTCTTT. It yields the protein CASTPGGSKWDTEAFF. V and J are TRBV6-6 and TRBJ1-1, with D hard to call. CDR1 is MNHNY, CDR2 SVGAGI, per germline (reference sequence). CDR3 length: 16 residues. Trimming took 7 bases from V and 3 from J, leaving 21 bases between them.

This chain uses TRBV2 with TRBJ1-2; D is ambiguous. CDR3 length: 12 residues. Trimming took off 3 bases at V and 4 bases at J, with 6 bases between the two ends. CDR1 and CDR2 from the germline V gene are SNHLY and FYNNEI. Here the CDR3 reads CASSEWSYGYTF. CDR3 nucleotide sequence: TGTGCCAGCAGTGAGTGGAGCTATGGCTACACCTTC.

The chain joins TRBV6-1 to TRBJ2-5; 7 bases align to TRBD1. V trimming: 2 bases; J trimming: 4 bases; junction bases outside the gene matches: 16. The CDR3 is 18 amino acids. Germline CDR1 is MNHNS and CDR2 is SASEGT. The CDR3 nucleotides are TGTGCCAGCAGTGAATTTGGGACGGCAGGGGGTGTGCGAGAGACCCAGTACTTC. Translating it yields CASSEFGTAGGVRETQYF.